This entry lists 25 T cell receptor beta chains sequenced from one sample in a study of shared clonotypes between healthy human individuals. Naive-designated CD8 cells lacked CD45RO, were positively enriched for CCR7, and omitted terminally differentiated effector memory CD45RA+ cells. Here immunoSEQ multiplex PCR was the method, and the copy in TCRdb shows in-frame clones only, minus some. The table shows millions of clones, with about 95% occurring only once. Specimen: naive CD8+ T cells sorted from blood. The receptor set was obtained from a man in his late teens or twenties in good health.

This clone was detected once. The chain employs TRBV6-1 and TRBJ2-4, with 8 bases that match TRBD1. The germline V gene encodes CDR1 MNHNS and CDR2 SASEGT. The CDR3 contains 14 residues. Unmatched junction bases numbered 10, after V lost 7 bases and J lost 8 bases. The CDR3 loop is CASKILTGVDIQYF. In nucleotides, the CDR3 is TGTGCCAGCAAGATCCTGACAGGGGTCGACATTCAGTACTTC.

The CDR3 DNA follows: TGTGCCAGCAGTGAACGGGACCTCATAGGTGAGCAGTTCTTC. Protein sequence: CASSERDLIGEQFF. The chain recombines TRBV6-1 with TRBJ2-1; tentatively, D is TRBD1 or TRBD2 (5 bases each). This CDR3 contains 14 residues. The V end was cut by 2 bases, the J end by 9 bases, with 14 bases between. Germline CDR1 and CDR2: MNHNS and SASEGT.

The chain uses TRBV7-9 and TRBJ2-3, with D tentatively TRBD2 (5 bases). The V and J ends lost 1 base and 6 bases respectively, with 11 bases between them. Germline lookup yields CDR1 SEHNR and CDR2 FQNEAQ (reference sequence). This CDR3 has 14 amino acids. The CDR3 region is CASSLVGSPDTQYF. The CDR3 region has the DNA TGTGCCAGCAGCTTAGTAGGGAGTCCCGATACGCAGTATTTT.

This chain joins TRBV2 and TRBJ1-4, with no clear D. Per germline, CDR1 SNHLY and CDR2 FYNNEI. The CDR3 runs to 14 residues. Trimming took 1 base from V and 8 from J, leaving 11 bases between them. DNA of the CDR3: TGTGCCAGCAGTGAAGTGGGGTTGGGGGAAAAACTGTTTTTT. It specifies CASSEVGLGEKLFF.

This chain uses TRBV5-1 with TRBJ2-5, with 16 bases lining up with TRBD2. Germline lookup yields CDR1 SGHRS and CDR2 YFSETQ. This CDR3 comprises 18 residues. Trimming removed 4 bases from V and 4 bases from J; junction bases left unmatched: 10. In nucleotides, the CDR3 is TGCGCCAGCAGCCCAGAGGGACTAGCGGGAGGGCCCGGAGAGACCCAGTACTTC. Translation: CASSPEGLAGGPGETQYF.

The chain carries TRBV28 and TRBJ1-4; TRBD1 matches at 12 bases. Germline V gene lookup returns CDR1 MDHEN and CDR2 SYDVKM. The CDR3 length is 16 residues. J lost 7 bases, V lost 6 bases, and 9 bases had no gene match. The CDR3 nucleotides are TGTGCCAGCAGGTACACCGGGACAGGGGGCGGTGAAAAACTGTTTTTT. Encoded protein: CASRYTGTGGGEKLFF.

This chain uses TRBV6-1 with TRBJ2-7; TRBD1 is a possible D gene (5 bases). CDR1 is MNHNS and CDR2 is SASEGT in the germline V gene. The CDR3 has 15 residues. V gave up 1 base and J gave up 4 bases, with 14 bases separating them. DNA for the CDR3: TGTGCCAGCAGTGAAGTTTTCCAGGGATTGTACGAGCAGTACTTC. It yields the protein CASSEVFQGLYEQYF.

In this sample, this clone turned up once. V gene TRBV30 combines with J gene TRBJ2-3; TRBD2 agrees at 8 bases. The CDR3 has 15 amino acids. Germline V lookup: CDR1 GTSNPN, CDR2 SVGIG (reference sequence). J lost 5 bases, V lost 0 bases, and 7 bases had no gene match. The CDR3 DNA reads as TGTGCCTGGAGTGTAGATAGCGGGGTGCGAGATACGCAGTATTTT. This translates into CAWSVDSGVRDTQYF.

V and J are TRBV28 and TRBJ2-3, with 8 bases identical to TRBD2. The trim removed 5 bases at V and 0 bases at J, leaving 7 bases unmatched. This CDR3 spans 16 amino acids. Germline-derived CDR1 and CDR2 are MDHEN and SYDVKM. CDR3 sequence: CASSLLAGPSTDTQYF. CDR3 nucleotides: TGTGCCAGCAGTCTATTAGCGGGGCCTAGCACAGATACGCAGTATTTT.

The chain has TRBV10-3 and TRBJ2-7; D not resolved. V was cut by 10 bases and J by 1 base, with 14 bases left in between. The germline V gene encodes CDR1 ENHRY and CDR2 SYGVKD. This CDR3 spans 13 amino acids. The CDR3 sequence: CANSPGRSYEQYF. Written as DNA, the CDR3 is TGTGCCAACTCCCCTGGCCGATCCTACGAGCAGTACTTC.

The chain joins TRBV6-1 to TRBJ2-2; 12 bases agree with TRBD2. This CDR3 has 20 amino acids. Unmatched junction bases numbered 16, after V lost 3 bases and J lost 5 bases. Germline assignment: CDR1 MNHNS and CDR2 SASEGT. Here the CDR3 DNA reads TGTGCCAGCAGTGACCGGGACTGGCTAGCGGGAGGGTTGGGTACCGGGGAGCTGTTTTTT. Translating it yields CASSDRDWLAGGLGTGELFF.

Concerning this clone: The identical CDR3 is also encoded by other nucleotide sequences in the sample. This sequence joins TRBV28 and TRBJ1-1, with unresolved D. From germline, CDR1 is MDHEN and CDR2 SYDVKM. Trimming shortened V by 5 bases and J by 3 bases, and 10 bases separated the two germline ends. CDR3 length: 13 amino acids. CDR3 sequence (DNA): TGTGCCAGCAGTGTCACAGTAGACACTGAAGCTTTCTTT. Translation: CASSVTVDTEAFF.

J is TRBJ1-5 and V is TRBV19; 8 bases line up with TRBD1. Germline loops: CDR1 LNHDA, CDR2 SQIVND (reference sequence). J was trimmed by 6 bases and V by 3 bases; bases with no gene match: 7. The CDR3 consists of 15 residues. This chain's CDR3 is CASSMDREGGQPQHF. CDR3 DNA sequence: TGTGCCAGTAGTATGGACAGGGAGGGCGGTCAGCCCCAGCATTTT.

CDR3 DNA sequence: TGTGCCAGCAGGGAAGAGACAGGGGCCTCCGAGCAGTACTTC. It specifies CASREETGASEQYF. The V call is TRBV7-6, the J call TRBJ2-5; 8 bases agree with TRBD1. The J call may be faulty, since TRBJ2-7 better matches the DNA end. The germline V gene has CDR1 SGHVS and CDR2 FNYEAQ. CDR3 size: 14 residues.

The rearrangement uses TRBV10-3 and TRBJ2-3; D unclear. Germline-derived CDR1 and CDR2 are ENHRY and SYGVKD. The V gene lost 0 bases and the J gene lost 2 bases, with 12 bases spanning the gap. This CDR3 region has 16 residues. The CDR3 DNA reads TGTGCCATCAGTGAGTCTAATATGGCCGCCACAGATACGCAGTATTTT. Protein: CAISESNMAATDTQYF.

The rearrangement links TRBV7-8 to TRBJ2-1; TRBD2 agrees at 12 bases. Germline loops: CDR1 SGHVS, CDR2 FQNEAQ. The CDR3 spans 15 residues. The V and J ends lost 6 bases and 5 bases, in that order; junction bases with no gene match: 5. In DNA, the CDR3 is TGTGCCAGCAGACCACTAGCGGGGGGAAACAATGAGCAGTTCTTC. Its translation is CASRPLAGGNNEQFF.

This chain links TRBV9 with TRBJ2-2; D remains ambiguous. Germline-derived CDR1 and CDR2 are SGDLS and YYNGEE. There are 12 residues in the CDR3. V was pared by 4 bases and J by 5 bases, with 6 bases between. The CDR3 DNA reads as TGTGCCAGCAGCACCCGTACCGGGGAGCTGTTTTTT. Translation gives CASSTRTGELFF.

The chain links TRBV10-1 to TRBJ2-7, with D perhaps TRBD2 (6 bases). The CDR3 has 14 amino acids. Germline V gene sequence: CDR1 WNHNN, CDR2 SYGVQD (reference sequence). Deletions cut 7 bases from V and 4 bases from J, with 17 bases between. The CDR3 loop is CASTRGTGEYEQYF. CDR3 sequence (DNA): TGCGCCAGCACCCGGGGGACGGGGGAATACGAGCAGTACTTC.

The chain employs TRBV4-3 and TRBJ1-1; TRBD1 might be the D (5 bases). Between the trimmed V and J ends, which lost 3 bases and 1 base, there was a span of 9 bases. The CDR3 contains 14 residues. CDR1 and CDR2 (germline): LGHNA, YSLEER. The CDR3 DNA follows: TGCGCCAGCAGCCAGGGGGGAGAGAACACTGAAGCTTTCTTT. Translation gives CASSQGGENTEAFF.

The chain combines TRBV5-6 with TRBJ2-7; TRBD1 aligns across 9 bases. Trimming at V came to 4 bases and at J to 6 bases, leaving 8 bases not matched to a gene. CDR3 length: 14 amino acids. The V gene's germline CDR1 is SGHDT and CDR2 YYEEEE. CDR3 sequence: CASSAGQGGFEQYF. DNA for the CDR3: TGTGCCAGCAGCGCGGGACAGGGAGGTTTCGAGCAGTACTTC.

The V and J genes are TRBV7-9 and TRBJ2-1, with 9 bases identical to TRBD1. Germline values: CDR1 SEHNR, CDR2 FQNEAQ (reference sequence). The CDR3 runs 16 residues. Trimming removed 3 bases from V and 3 bases from J; junction bases left unmatched: 6. In DNA form, the CDR3 reads TGTGCCAGCAGCTTCTCTTTGGACAGGGGCTACAATGAGCAGTTCTTC. It yields the protein CASSFSLDRGYNEQFF.

The chain employs TRBV28 and TRBJ1-4, with no clear D. The CDR3 spans 16 residues. Trimming cost V 3 bases and J 0 bases, with 11 bases left between them. Looked up from germline, CDR1 is MDHEN and CDR2 is SYDVKM. The CDR3 nucleotides are TGTGCCAGCAGTTTTAGGCGAGATACAACTAATGAAAAACTGTTTTTT. Protein product: CASSFRRDTTNEKLFF. Full variable domain (outside the CDR3, taken from reference TRBV28 and TRBJ1-4): DVKVTQSSRYLVKRTGEKVFLECVQDMDHENMFWYRQDPGLGLRLIYFSYDVKMKEKGDIPEGYSVSREKKERFSLILESASTNQTSMYLCASSFRRDTTNEKLFFGSGTQLSVL.

The CDR3 loop reads CASNSGRQGIYEQYF. The CDR3 DNA sequence: TGTGCCAGCAATTCCGGCCGCCAGGGAATCTACGAGCAGTACTTC. This chain connects TRBV7-2 to TRBJ2-7; TRBD1 is a possible D gene (5 bases). Trimming removed 7 bases from V and 3 bases from J, with 19 bases in between. Germline CDR1 and CDR2: SGHTA and FQGNSA. CDR3 length equals 15 residues.

This clone was picked up one time. This chain connects TRBV7-9 to TRBJ2-5; D is unresolved. The CDR3 loop spans 12 amino acids. V was clipped by 4 bases and J by 5 bases, with 8 bases between them. Germline V gene sequence: CDR1 SEHNR, CDR2 FQNEAQ (reference sequence). CDR3 nucleotides: TGTGCCAGCAGCTCACTGCCGGAGACCCAGTACTTC. This gives the protein CASSSLPETQYF.

Worth noting for this clone: This sample includes further DNA sequences coding for the same CDR3. The rearrangement links TRBV4-3 to TRBJ2-1, with 8 positions matching TRBD2. This CDR3 is built from 16 residues. With 0 bases clipped from V and 1 base from J, the junction kept 2 bases outside the gene matches. CDR1 and CDR2 (germline): LGHNA, YSLEER. CDR3 nucleotide sequence: TGCGCCAGCAGCCAAGATGCGGGAGGATCCTACAATGAGCAGTTCTTC. Translation gives CASSQDAGGSYNEQFF.